The entry that follows covers one T cell receptor beta chain sequence. The clone's antigen remains unknown. No much larger clone is present one base from it, and per-base qualities are unavailable. Before undergoing thyroid surgery, none of the patients had been given any kind of treatment. The study retrospectively analysed patient clinical samples collected from about 2012 to 2018 using T-cell receptor beta sequencing. The data stem from a study of metastatic and nonmetastatic thyroid tumors (dated by TCRdb to the early 2020s). For context, the study as a whole: Repertoires from peripheral blood and from tumor or nodule tissue samples of malignant and benign thyroid patients were compared.

Beyond this particular receptor, the publication reports: TCR beta diversity was reported as significantly higher in malignant tumors than in benign nodules, in both blood and tumor samples.

Library creation used PCR. The sample was run on an Illumina HiSeq 4000. High-throughput sequencing was used to profile the TCR beta-chain CDR3 region of each patient. The authors' analysis ran thus. A classifier to discriminate distant-metastatic papillary thyroid cancer patients was built from CDR3 differences across clinicopathological groups. The Shannon index was used to assess repertoire diversity, and the Morisita-Horn index was used to assess tumor-blood repertoire similarity. TCRdb reanalyzed the raw reads on its own, using fastp at Q25 for trimming and MiXCR for clone calling, and kept in-frame beta chains. TCRdb's processing, not the authors', yielded these V and J calls. The sample profile shows 15,000 to 20,000 clones; roughly 23% of them were found once. The ten largest make up about 10% of the sample. CDR1 and CDR2 were assigned from the germline V gene (reference sequence) as LNHDA and SQIVND. The CDR3 measures 14 amino acids from cysteine to phenylalanine. Solely the CDR3 DNA is kept, with 42 bases framed from the first base. The junction carries 9 bases between V and J, which are trimmed by 1 base and 2 bases respectively.

The specimen was adjacent normal tissue. The clonotype was recovered from a female donor with papillary thyroid cancer or a benign thyroid nodule (not recorded which). Some clones in this sample may be carry-over from other donors' samples. The V and J genes are TRBV19 and TRBJ2-7; a confident D gene designation cannot be given. The CDR3 reads CASSIGPPTYEQYF. The nucleotide sequence reads as follows: TGTGCCAGTAGTATAGGACCACCTACCTACGAGCAGTACTTC.